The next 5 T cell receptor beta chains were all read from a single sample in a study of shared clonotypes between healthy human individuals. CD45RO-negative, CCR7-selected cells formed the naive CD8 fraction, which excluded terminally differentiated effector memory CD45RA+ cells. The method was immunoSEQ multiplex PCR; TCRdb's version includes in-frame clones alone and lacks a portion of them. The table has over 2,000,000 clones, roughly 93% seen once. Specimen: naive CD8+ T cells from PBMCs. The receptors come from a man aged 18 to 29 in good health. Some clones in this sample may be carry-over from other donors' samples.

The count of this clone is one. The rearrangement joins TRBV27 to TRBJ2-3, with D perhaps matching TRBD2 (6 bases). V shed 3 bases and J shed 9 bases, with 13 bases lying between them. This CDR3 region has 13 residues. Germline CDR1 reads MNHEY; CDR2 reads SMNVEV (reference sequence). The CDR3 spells CASSFGSGGTQYF. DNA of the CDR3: TGTGCCAGCAGTTTCGGTAGCGGTGGGACGCAGTATTTT.

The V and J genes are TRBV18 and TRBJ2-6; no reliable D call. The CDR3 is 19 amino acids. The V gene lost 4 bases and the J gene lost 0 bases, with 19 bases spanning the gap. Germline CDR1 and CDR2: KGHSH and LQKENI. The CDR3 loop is CASSQILPDGYSGANVLTF. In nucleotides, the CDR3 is TGTGCCAGCTCACAAATTCTCCCGGACGGCTACTCTGGGGCCAACGTCCTGACTTTC.

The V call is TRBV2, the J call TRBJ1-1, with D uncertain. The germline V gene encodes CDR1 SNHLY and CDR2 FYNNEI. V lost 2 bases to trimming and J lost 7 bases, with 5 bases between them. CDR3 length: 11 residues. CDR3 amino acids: CASSETVEAFF. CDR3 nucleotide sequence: TGTGCCAGCAGTGAAACGGTTGAAGCTTTCTTT.

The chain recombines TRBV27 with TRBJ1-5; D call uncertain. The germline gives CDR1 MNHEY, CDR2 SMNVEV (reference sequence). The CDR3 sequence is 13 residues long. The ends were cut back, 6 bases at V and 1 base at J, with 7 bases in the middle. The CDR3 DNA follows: TGTGCCAGCAGAGATTTGAGCAATCAGCCCCAGCATTTT. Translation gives CASRDLSNQPQHF.

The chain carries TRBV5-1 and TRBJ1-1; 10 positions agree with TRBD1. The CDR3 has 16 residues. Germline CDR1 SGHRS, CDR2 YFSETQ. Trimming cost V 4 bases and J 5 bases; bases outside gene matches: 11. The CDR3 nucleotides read TGCGCCAGCAGCACAGACAGGGGGCTGGGGAGAACTGAAGCTTTCTTT. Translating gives CASSTDRGLGRTEAFF.